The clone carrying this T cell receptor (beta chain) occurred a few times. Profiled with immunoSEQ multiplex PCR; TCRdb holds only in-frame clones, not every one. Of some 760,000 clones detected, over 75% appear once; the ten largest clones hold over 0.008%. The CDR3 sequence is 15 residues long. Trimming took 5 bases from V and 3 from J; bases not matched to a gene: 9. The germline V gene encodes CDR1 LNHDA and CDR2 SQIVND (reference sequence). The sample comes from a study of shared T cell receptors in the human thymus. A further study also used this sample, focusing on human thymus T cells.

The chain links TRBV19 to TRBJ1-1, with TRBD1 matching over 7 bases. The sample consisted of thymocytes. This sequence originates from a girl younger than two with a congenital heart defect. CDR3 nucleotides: TGTGCCAGTAGTCCCTGGATAGGGGGCCACACTGAAGCTTTCTTT. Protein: CASSPWIGGHTEAFF. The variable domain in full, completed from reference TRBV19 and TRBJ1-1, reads DGGITQSPKYLFRKEGQNVTLSCEQNLNHDAMYWYRQDPGQGLRLIYYSQIVNDFQKGDIAEGYSVSREKKESFPLTVTSAQKNPTAFYLCASSPWIGGHTEAFFGQGTRLTVV.